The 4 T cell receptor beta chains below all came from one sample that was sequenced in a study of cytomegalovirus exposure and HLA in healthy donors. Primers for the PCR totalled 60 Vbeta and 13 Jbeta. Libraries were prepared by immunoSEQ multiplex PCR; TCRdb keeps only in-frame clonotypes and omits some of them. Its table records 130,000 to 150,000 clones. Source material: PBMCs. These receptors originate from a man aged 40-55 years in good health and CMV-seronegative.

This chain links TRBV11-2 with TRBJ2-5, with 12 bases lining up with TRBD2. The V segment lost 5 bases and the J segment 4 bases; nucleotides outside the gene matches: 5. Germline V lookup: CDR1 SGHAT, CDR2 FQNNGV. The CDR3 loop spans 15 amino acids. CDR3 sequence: CASSLLAGGGETQYF. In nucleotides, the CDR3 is TGTGCCAGCAGCCTCCTAGCGGGGGGGGGAGAGACCCAGTACTTC.

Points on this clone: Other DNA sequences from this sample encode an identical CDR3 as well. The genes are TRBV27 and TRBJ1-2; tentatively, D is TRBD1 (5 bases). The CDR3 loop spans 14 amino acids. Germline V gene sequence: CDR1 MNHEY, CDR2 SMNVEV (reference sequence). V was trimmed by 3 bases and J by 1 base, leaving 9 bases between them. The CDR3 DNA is TGTGCCAGCAGTTTCGGGCAGGGTAACTATGGCTACACCTTC. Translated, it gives CASSFGQGNYGYTF.

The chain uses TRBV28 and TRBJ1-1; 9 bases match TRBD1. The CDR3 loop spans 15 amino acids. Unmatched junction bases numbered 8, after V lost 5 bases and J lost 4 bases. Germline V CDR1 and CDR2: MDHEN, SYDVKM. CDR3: CASSPITGGLTEAFF. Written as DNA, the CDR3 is TGTGCCAGCAGTCCCATAACAGGGGGCCTCACTGAAGCTTTCTTT.

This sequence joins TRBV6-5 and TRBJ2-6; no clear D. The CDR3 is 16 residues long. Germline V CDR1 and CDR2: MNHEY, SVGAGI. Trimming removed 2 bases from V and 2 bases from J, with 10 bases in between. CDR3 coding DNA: TGTGCCAGCAGTTACCTACGGGTGGCTGGGGCCAACGTCCTGACTTTC. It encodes CASSYLRVAGANVLTF.